This is a list of T cell receptor beta chains from one sample in a study of blood T cells in healthy people across ages. TCRdb fed the 5' RACE reads into MiXCR, producing one record per CDR3 protein. The sample contains about 1.1 million distinct CDR3 sequences, 30% to 40% of which appear only once. Sequences were obtained from blood. These receptors all stem from a young man in good health. Each CDR3 is given with its conserved first and last residue. A D gene is named only where the DNA matches it firmly. Size is stated for part of the rows, as once, few or many counts, or as a class when the clone is expanded.

TGCAGTGCTAGAGAGGGGTACCCCGATGAGCAGTTCTTC	CSAREGYPDEQFF	TRBV20-1	NA	TRBJ2-1	NA
TGCAGTGCTCGGGACGGGGTGGAGACCCAGTACTTC	CSARDGVETQYF	TRBV20-1	NA	TRBJ2-5	NA
TGCAGTGTTAGCGTCCGACTAGCGGCAGAGACCCAGTACTTC	CSVSVRLAAETQYF	TRBV20-1	TRBD2	TRBJ2-5	NA
TGTGCCAGCAGCTTATCCCCGTCCCTCAGGGGCCGGATGAACACTGAAGCTTTCTTT	CASSLSPSLRGRMNTEAFF	TRBV7-8	NA	TRBJ1-1	few
TGCGCCAGCAGCTTGCGGGACAGCCGAAACACTGAAGCTTTCTTT	CASSLRDSRNTEAFF	TRBV5-1	TRBD1	TRBJ1-1	NA
TGCGCCAGCAGCCAAGGGGGGTTTGGCTCCTACGAGCAGTACTTC	CASSQGGFGSYEQYF	TRBV4-3	NA	TRBJ2-7	NA
TGTGCCAGCAGCACCGGACTAGCGGAAAACACCGGGGAGCTGTTTTTT	CASSTGLAENTGELFF	TRBV9	TRBD2	TRBJ2-2	NA
TGCGCCAGCAGCCAAGCAGATAGGGTGGAGGGCTACACCTTC	CASSQADRVEGYTF	TRBV4-1	NA	TRBJ1-2	few
TGTGCCAGCGGCCCAAAAGTCGTAGTGGGGTACGATGAGCAGTTCTTC	CASGPKVVVGYDEQFF	TRBV5-5	NA	TRBJ2-1	NA
TGTGCCAGCAGCCCCAACAGGGAACAGCAAAAACTGTTTTTT	CASSPNREQQKLFF	TRBV7-9	NA	TRBJ1-4	few
TGCAGTGCCGCCAAGTCGACTTCGAACACTGAAGCTTTCTTT	CSAAKSTSNTEAFF	TRBV20-1	NA	TRBJ1-1	few
TGTGCCAGCTTCACTCGGTTGGGACTAGCGGGTCCTCGGCGAGAGACCCAGTACTTC	CASFTRLGLAGPRRETQYF	TRBV21-1	NA	TRBJ2-5	few
TGTGCCAGCACGCCAAGGATAAGGGGGGGGTCTGGGGCCAACGTCCTGACTTTC	CASTPRIRGGSGANVLTF	TRBV3-1	NA	TRBJ2-6	NA
TGTGCCAGCAGCTTAGGTGGGGCAGGTAGCAATCAGCCCCAGCATTTT	CASSLGGAGSNQPQHF	TRBV7-8	NA	TRBJ1-5	few
TGTGCCAGCAGCCAAGATCTAGGGGAGGATACGCAGTATTTT	CASSQDLGEDTQYF	TRBV3-1	NA	TRBJ2-3	NA
TGCAGCGTTGGCCTGGGGCTGGGGGTCTACACCTTC	CSVGLGLGVYTF	TRBV29-1	NA	TRBJ1-2	few
TGTGCCAGCAGCGTAGGAGGGGTCGGCTACAATGGGCAGTTCTTC	CASSVGGVGYNGQFF	TRBV9	NA	TRBJ2-1	NA
TGTGCCAGCAGCATCGACCGGGACAGGGGGCTTCAGCCCCAGCATTTT	CASSIDRDRGLQPQHF	TRBV12-3/TRBV12-4	TRBD1	TRBJ1-5	NA
TGCGCCAGCAGCTTCCAGGGGGGGGTTAATAAAAAACTGTTTTTT	CASSFQGGVNKKLFF	TRBV5-1	TRBD1	TRBJ1-4	NA
TGCGCCAGCAGCCAAGTTTCAGCGAATGAGCAGTTCTTC	CASSQVSANEQFF	TRBV4-1	NA	TRBJ2-1	few
TGTGCCAGCAGGGCAGGCCGCAATCAGCCCCAGCATTTT	CASRAGRNQPQHF	TRBV2	NA	TRBJ1-5	NA
TGCAGTGCCTTGACAGCCACAGGGGCCGTTGGGCCCCAGCATTTT	CSALTATGAVGPQHF	TRBV20-1	TRBD1	TRBJ1-5	NA
TGTGCCAGCAGTTACTCGGTCCAGTCTCGGGACGGACCATACAATGAGCAGTTCTTC	CASSYSVQSRDGPYNEQFF	TRBV6-5	NA	TRBJ2-1	NA
TGTGCCAGCAGACAATACCGGGACAGACATCCTAACTATGGCTACACCTTC	CASRQYRDRHPNYGYTF	TRBV6-2/TRBV6-3	TRBD1	TRBJ1-2	NA
TGTGCCAGCAGTCCCTATGGCTCGAACACCGGGGAGCTGTTTTTT	CASSPYGSNTGELFF	TRBV12-3/TRBV12-4	NA	TRBJ2-2	NA
TGCGCCAGCAGCCAAGAAAGGGTGGAATCCTACGAGCAGTACTTC	CASSQERVESYEQYF	TRBV4-3	NA	TRBJ2-7	few
TGTGCCAGCAGCGAAGTTCAGAACACTGAAGCTTTCTTT	CASSEVQNTEAFF	TRBV14	NA	TRBJ1-1	few
TGCAGCGCCCAAGCGGCAAACACTGAAGCTTTCTTT	CSAQAANTEAFF	TRBV29-1	NA	TRBJ1-1	NA
TGTGCCATCAGTGAAGGGGTTAATGGCAATCAGCCCCAGCATTTT	CAISEGVNGNQPQHF	TRBV10-3	NA	TRBJ1-5	many
TGTGCCAGCAGCTTGGGCGGGGGCGACGGCAATCAGCCCCAGCATTTT	CASSLGGGDGNQPQHF	TRBV7-2	NA	TRBJ1-5	few
TGTGCCAGCAGCTTAGCAGGGGGTAGGACGTACGAGCAGTACTTC	CASSLAGGRTYEQYF	TRBV7-9	NA	TRBJ2-7	few
TGTGCCAGCACCATTCATGGGGGACAAGAGACCCAGTACTTC	CASTIHGGQETQYF	TRBV12-3/TRBV12-4	NA	TRBJ2-5	NA
TGTGCCAGCAGCCAATCGACACCTTGGGATACGCAGTATTTT	CASSQSTPWDTQYF	TRBV6-2/TRBV6-3	NA	TRBJ2-3	few
TGCGCCAGCGGACCCCGCCCAGGGGGCGAGGGTGAAGCTTTCTTT	CASGPRPGGEGEAFF	TRBV5-1	TRBD1	TRBJ1-1	NA
TGTGCCAGCTCACCTGATCTGTTCTCCGGGGAGACCCAGTACTTC	CASSPDLFSGETQYF	TRBV18	NA	TRBJ2-5	NA
TGTGCCACCCGCCCCCCCTGGGCTAGCGCTTGCGAACACACAGATACGCAGTATTTT	CATRPPWASACEHTDTQYF	TRBV24-1	NA	TRBJ2-3	NA
TGCGCCAGCAGCTGGGGGTTTAATGAAAAACTGTTTTTT	CASSWGFNEKLFF	TRBV5-1	NA	TRBJ1-4	NA
TGTGCCAGCAGTTTAACCCAGGGTGGGGGAGATAATTCACCCCTCCACTTT	CASSLTQGGGDNSPLHF	TRBV6-5	NA	TRBJ1-6	NA